This TCR beta chain was recovered during a study of OX40 agonist ivuxolimab in advanced cancers. Regarding the complete study: Ivuxolimab was a fully human IgG2 agonistic monoclonal antibody targeting the costimulatory receptor OX40 (CD134). Peripheral TCRbeta sequencing was intended to test whether TCR sequence diversity was altered and clonal T-cell expansion was caused by ivuxolimab. In the dose-escalation cohort, approximately 80% of patients were male, and the mean age was approximately 60 years with a range of roughly 20 to 80. Patients were allowed to have had prior anti-PD-1, anti-PD-L1 or anti-CTLA-4 therapy, and 40% of the dose-escalation patients had previously received checkpoint inhibitors. Three dose-escalation patients achieved partial responses, one with hepatocellular carcinoma and two with cutaneous melanoma. Intravenous ivuxolimab was administered to patients every 2 weeks at six dose levels: 0.01, 0.1, 0.3, 1.5, 3 and 10 mg/kg. The monotherapy dose-escalation portion (N of about 57 patients) of the phase I ivuxolimab trial is reported in the paper. Among the approximately 50 dose-escalation patients, some 20 had hepatocellular carcinoma, roughly 15 melanoma, 9 renal cell carcinoma and 9 head and neck cancer. Broader findings and caveats from the paper: In the 0.1-3.0 mg/kg groups, partial responders were among the patients with the lowest normalized peripheral clonal expansion, particularly in CD8+ T cells. On average, CD8+ T cells showed more expanded clones than CD4+ T cells after ivuxolimab. The antigen specificity of the clonally expanded peripheral T cells was not determined. At doses of 0.1 to 3.0 mg/kg, clonal expansion of both CD4+ and CD8+ T cells in blood was seen between baseline and week 6. Low levels of normalized T-cell clonal expansion were also seen in some patients who did not respond.

The trial excluded patients who had a history of autoimmune disease or who were on systemic immunosuppression. In every dose cohort, peripheral blood was drawn for TCR sequencing at baseline, cycle 4 day 1, and cycle 7 day 1. Samples were obtained from an open-label, multicenter, first-in-human phase I dose-escalation trial of ivuxolimab. Adults with locally advanced or metastatic melanoma, renal cell, hepatocellular, or head and neck squamous cell carcinoma were enrolled in the trial. Before TCR sequencing, CD4+ T cells and CD8+ T cells were sorted from peripheral blood as separate populations. To sequence the TCRbeta CDR3 region, genomic DNA was isolated from the sorted cells. The immunoSEQ Assay was used for sequencing of TCRbeta CDR3 regions. Here the immuneACCESS table is served through TCRdb, limited to in-frame sequences with V and J called. Missing clones are a known gap in these copies; in checked studies unresolved V genes cover under half, and the rest lacks a known reason. Recorded for this sample are about 73,000 clones; about 81% of them occurred a single time. The ten most abundant clones make up around 2.4% of the sample.

The trim is 0 bases for V and 8 bases for J, with a gap of 11 bases between the germline ends. Reading the germline V gene gives CDR1 SGHDT and CDR2 YYEEEE. From the cysteine up to the phenylalanine, the CDR3 has a length of 14 residues. Here the CDR3 DNA is all that survives: 42 bases in frame from base 1. About this clone itself: Its antigen specificity is not known. Base quality data are lacking; no much larger clone is found one base away.

The specimen comprised CD4+ or CD8+ T cells sorted from blood, sampled in a trial of the OX40 agonist ivuxolimab. The chain employs TRBV5-6 and TRBJ1-4; possibly the D gene is TRBD1, per 6 matching bases. The receptor was isolated from an adult with an advanced solid tumor such as melanoma, head and neck, liver or kidney cancer. Here the CDR3 is given as CASSLGRGDEKLFF. The DNA sequence is as follows: TGTGCCAGCAGCTTGGGCAGGGGAGACGAAAAACTGTTTTTT. When the CDR3 is completed using the reference TRBV5-6 and TRBJ1-4 genes on either side, the full variable domain is DAGVTQSPTHLIKTRGQQVTLRCSPKSGHDTVSWYQQALGQGPQFIFQYYEEEERQRGNFPDRFSGHQFPNYSSELNVNALLLGDSALYLCASSLGRGDEKLFFGSGTQLSVL.